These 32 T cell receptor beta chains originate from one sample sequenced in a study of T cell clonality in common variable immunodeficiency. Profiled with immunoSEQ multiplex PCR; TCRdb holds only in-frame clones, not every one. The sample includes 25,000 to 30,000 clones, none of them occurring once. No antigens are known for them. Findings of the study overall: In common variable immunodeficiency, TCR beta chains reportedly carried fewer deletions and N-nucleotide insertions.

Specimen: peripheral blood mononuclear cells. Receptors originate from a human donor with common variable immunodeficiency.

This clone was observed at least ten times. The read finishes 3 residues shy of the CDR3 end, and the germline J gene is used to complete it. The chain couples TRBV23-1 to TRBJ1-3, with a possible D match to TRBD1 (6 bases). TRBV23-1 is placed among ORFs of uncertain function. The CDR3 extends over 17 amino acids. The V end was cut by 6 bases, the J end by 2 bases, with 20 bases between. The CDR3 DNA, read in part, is TGCGCCAGCAGATCGGACAGCCTGAGCATCCCTGGAAACACC. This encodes CASRSDSLSIPGNT. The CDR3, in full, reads CASRSDSLSIPGNTIYF.

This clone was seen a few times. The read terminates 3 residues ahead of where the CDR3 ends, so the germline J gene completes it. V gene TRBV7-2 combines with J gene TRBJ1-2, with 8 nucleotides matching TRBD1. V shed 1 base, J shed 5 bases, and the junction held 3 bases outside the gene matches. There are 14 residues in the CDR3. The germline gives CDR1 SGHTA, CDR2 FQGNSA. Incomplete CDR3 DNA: TGTGCCAGCAGCTTAGGGACAGGGAGGTATGGC. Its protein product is CASSLGTGRYG. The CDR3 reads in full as CASSLGTGRYGYTF.

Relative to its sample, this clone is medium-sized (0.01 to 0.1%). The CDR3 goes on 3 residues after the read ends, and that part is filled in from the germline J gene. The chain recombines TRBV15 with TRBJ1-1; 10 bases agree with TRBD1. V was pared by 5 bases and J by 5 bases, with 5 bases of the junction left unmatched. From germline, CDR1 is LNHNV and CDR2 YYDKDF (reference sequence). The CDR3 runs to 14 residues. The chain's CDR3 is CATSLGQGRTEAFF. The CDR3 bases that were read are TGTGCCACCAGCCTGGGACAGGGGAGGACTGAA.

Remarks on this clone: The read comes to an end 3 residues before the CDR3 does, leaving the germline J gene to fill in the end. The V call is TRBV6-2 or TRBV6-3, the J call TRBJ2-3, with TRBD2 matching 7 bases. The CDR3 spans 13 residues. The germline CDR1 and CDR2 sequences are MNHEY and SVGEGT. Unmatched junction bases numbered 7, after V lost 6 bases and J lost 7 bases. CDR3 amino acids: CASRRRLANTQYF. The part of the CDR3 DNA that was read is TGTGCCAGCAGAAGGCGACTAGCAAATACG.

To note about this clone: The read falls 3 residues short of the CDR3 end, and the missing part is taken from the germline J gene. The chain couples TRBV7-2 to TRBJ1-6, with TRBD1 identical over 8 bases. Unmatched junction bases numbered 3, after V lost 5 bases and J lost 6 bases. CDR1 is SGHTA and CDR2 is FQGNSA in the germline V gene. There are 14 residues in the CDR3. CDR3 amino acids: CASSKGQGNSPLHF. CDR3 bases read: TGTGCCAGCAGCAAAGGACAGGGTAATTCACCC. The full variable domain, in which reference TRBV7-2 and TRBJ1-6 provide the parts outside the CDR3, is GAGVSQSPSNKVTEKGKDVELRCDPISGHTALYWYRQSLGQGLEFLIYFQGNSAPDKSGLPSDRFSAERTGGSVSTLTIQRTQQEDSAVYLCASSKGQGNSPLHFGNGTRLTVT.

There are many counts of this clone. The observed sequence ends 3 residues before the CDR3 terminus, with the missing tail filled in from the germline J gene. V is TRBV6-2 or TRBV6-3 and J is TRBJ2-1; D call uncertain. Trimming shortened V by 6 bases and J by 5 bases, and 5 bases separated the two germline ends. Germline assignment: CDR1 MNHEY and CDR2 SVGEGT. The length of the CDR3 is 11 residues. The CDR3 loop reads CASSTNNEQFF. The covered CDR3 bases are TGTGCCAGCAGCACTAACAATGAG.

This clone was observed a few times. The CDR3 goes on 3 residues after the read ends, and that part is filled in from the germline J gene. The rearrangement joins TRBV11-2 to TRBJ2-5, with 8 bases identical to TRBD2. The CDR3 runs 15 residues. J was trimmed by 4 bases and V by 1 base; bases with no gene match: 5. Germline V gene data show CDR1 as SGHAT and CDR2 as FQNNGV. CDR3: CASSLVAGNVETQYF. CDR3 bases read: TGTGCCAGCAGCTTAGTAGCGGGGAACGTAGAGACC.

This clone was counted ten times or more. The CDR3 DNA, read in part, is TGTGCCATCAGTTTGGACAGGGGGGGAGGAGAGACC. Its translation is CAISLDRGGGET. The full-length CDR3 reads as CAISLDRGGGETQYF. The J gene is TRBJ2-5, the V gene TRBV10-3; 10 positions match TRBD1. The read halts 3 residues ahead of the CDR3 end, with the missing end drawn from the germline J gene. Trimming removed 5 bases from V and 4 bases from J; junction bases left unmatched: 7. Per germline, CDR1 ENHRY and CDR2 SYGVKD. The CDR3 spans 15 residues.

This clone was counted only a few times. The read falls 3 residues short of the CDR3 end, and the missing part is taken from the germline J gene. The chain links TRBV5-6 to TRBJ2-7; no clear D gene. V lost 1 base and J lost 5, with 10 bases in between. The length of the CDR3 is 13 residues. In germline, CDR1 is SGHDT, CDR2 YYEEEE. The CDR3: CASSLTQVHEQYF. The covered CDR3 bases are TGTGCCAGCAGCTTGACCCAGGTCCACGAG.

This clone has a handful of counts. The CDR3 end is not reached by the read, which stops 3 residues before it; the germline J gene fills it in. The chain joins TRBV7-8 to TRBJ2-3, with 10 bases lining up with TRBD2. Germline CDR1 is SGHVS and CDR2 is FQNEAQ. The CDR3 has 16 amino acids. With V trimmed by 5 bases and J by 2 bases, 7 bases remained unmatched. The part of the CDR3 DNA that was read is TGTGCCAGCAGCATGGTAGCGGGGGGCTTCACAGATACG. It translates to CASSMVAGGFTDT. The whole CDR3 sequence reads CASSMVAGGFTDTQYF.

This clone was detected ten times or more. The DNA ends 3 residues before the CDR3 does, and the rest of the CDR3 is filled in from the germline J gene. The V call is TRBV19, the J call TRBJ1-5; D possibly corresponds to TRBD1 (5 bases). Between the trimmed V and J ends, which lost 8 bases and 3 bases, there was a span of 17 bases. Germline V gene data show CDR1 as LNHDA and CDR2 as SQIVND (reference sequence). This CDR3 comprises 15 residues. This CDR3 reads CASRSDRGANQPQHF. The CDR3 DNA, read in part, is TGTGCCAGTCGCTCTGACAGAGGGGCCAATCAGCCC.

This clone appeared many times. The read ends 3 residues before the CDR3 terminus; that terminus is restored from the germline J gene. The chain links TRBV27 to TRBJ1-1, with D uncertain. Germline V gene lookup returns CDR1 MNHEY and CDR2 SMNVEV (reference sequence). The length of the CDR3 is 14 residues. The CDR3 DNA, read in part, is TGTGCCAGCAGTAGATTATTTACACCTAGAGAA. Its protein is CASSRLFTPRE. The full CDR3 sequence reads CASSRLFTPREAFF.

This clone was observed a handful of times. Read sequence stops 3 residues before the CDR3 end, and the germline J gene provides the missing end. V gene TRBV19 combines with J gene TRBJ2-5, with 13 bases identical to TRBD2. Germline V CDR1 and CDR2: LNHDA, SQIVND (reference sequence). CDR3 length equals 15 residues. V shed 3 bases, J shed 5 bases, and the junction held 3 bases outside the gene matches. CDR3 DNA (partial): TGTGCCAGTAGTATGGGACTAGCGGGGTTGGAGACC. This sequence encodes CASSMGLAGLET. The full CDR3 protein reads CASSMGLAGLETQYF. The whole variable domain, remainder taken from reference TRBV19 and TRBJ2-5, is DGGITQSPKYLFRKEGQNVTLSCEQNLNHDAMYWYRQDPGQGLRLIYYSQIVNDFQKGDIAEGYSVSREKKESFPLTVTSAQKNPTAFYLCASSMGLAGLETQYFGPGTRLLVL.

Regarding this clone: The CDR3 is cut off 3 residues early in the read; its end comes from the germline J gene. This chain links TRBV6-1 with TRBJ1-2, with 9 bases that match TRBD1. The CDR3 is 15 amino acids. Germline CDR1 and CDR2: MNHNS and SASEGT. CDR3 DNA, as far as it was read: TGTGCCAGCAGTGAAGCGTTACAGGGGGCGTGGGGC. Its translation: CASSEALQGAWG. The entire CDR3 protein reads CASSEALQGAWGYTF.

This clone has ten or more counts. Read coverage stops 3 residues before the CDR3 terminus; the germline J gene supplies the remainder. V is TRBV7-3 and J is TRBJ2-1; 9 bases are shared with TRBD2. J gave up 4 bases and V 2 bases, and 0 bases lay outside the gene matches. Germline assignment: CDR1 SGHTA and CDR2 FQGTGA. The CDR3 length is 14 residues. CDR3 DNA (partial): TGTGCCAGCAGCTTAGCGGGGGGGTACAATGAG. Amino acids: CASSLAGGYNE. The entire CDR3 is CASSLAGGYNEQFF.

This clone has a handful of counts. CDR3 bases read: TGTGCCAGCTCACCTTTTACAGGGGACGAG. It is translated as CASSPFTGDE. The full CDR3 sequence reads CASSPFTGDEQYF. This rearrangement joins TRBV18 to TRBJ2-7; TRBD1 aligns across 7 bases. The read terminates 3 residues before the CDR3 end, so the remaining end is supplied by the germline J gene. The CDR3 covers 13 residues. The V gene's germline CDR1 is KGHSH and CDR2 LQKENI. V was clipped by 3 bases and J by 5 bases; unmatched bases: 4.

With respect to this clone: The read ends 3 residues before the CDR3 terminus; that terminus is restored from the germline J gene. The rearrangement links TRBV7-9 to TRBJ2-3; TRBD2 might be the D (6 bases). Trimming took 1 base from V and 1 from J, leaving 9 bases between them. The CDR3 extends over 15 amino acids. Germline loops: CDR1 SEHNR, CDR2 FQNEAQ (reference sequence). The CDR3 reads CASSLGASGTDTQYF. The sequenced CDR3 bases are TGTGCCAGCAGCTTAGGGGCTAGCGGCACAGATACG.

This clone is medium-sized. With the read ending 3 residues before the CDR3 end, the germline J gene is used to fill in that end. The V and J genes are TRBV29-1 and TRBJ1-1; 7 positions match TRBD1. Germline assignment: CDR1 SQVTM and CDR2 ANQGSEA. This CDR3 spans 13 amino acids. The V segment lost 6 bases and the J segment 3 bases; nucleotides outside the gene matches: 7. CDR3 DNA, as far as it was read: TGCAGCGTAACACAGGGGACGTACACTGAA. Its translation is CSVTQGTYTE. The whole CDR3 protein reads CSVTQGTYTEAFF.

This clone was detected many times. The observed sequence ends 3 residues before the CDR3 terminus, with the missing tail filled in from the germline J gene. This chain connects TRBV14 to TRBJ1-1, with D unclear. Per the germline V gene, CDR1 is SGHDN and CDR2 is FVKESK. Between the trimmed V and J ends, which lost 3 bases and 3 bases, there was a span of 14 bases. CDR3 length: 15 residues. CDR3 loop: CASSQMAGAYTEAFF. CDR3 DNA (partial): TGTGCCAGCAGCCAGATGGCAGGAGCATACACTGAA. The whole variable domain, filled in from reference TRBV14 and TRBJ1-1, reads EAGVTQFPSHSVIEKGQTVTLRCDPISGHDNLYWYRRVMGKEIKFLLHFVKESKQDESGMPNNRFLAERTGGTYSTLKVQPAELEDSGVYFCASSQMAGAYTEAFFGQGTRLTVV.

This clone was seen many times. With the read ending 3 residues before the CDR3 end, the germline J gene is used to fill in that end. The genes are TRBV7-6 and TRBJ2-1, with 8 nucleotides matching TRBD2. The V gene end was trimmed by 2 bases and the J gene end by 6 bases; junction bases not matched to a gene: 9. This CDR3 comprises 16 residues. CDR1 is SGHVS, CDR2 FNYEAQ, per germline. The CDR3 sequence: CASSLSAGTSRNEQFF. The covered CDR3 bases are TGTGCCAGCAGCTTATCGGCAGGGACTAGTCGCAATGAG. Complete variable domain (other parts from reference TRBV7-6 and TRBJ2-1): GAGVSQSPRYKVTKRGQDVALRCDPISGHVSLYWYRQALGQGPEFLTYFNYEAQQDKSGLPNDRFSAERPEGSISTLTIQRTEQRDSAMYRCASSLSAGTSRNEQFFGPGTRLTVL.

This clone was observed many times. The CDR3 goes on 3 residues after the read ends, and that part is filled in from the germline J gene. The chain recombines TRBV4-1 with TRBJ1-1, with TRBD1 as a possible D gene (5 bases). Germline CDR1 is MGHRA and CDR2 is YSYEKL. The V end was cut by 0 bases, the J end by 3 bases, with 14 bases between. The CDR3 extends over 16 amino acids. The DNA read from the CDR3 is TGCGCCAGCAGCCAAGAAGACTCAGGGTGGGACACTGAA. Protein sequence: CASSQEDSGWDTE. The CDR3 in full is CASSQEDSGWDTEAFF.

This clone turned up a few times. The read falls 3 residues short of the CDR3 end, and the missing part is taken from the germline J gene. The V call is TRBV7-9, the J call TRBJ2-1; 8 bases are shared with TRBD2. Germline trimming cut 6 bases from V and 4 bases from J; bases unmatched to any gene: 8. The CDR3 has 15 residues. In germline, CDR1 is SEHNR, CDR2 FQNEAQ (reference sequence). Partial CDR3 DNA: TGTGCCAGCAGGGGGACTAGTGGGGGGTACAATGAG. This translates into CASRGTSGGYNE. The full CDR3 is CASRGTSGGYNEQFF.

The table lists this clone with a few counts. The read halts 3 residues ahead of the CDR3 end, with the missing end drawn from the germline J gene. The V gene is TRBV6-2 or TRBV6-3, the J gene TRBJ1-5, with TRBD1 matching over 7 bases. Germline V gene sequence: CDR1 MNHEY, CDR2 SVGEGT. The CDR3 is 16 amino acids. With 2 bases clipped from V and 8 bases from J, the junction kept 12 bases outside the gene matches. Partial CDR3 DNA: TGTGCCAGCAGTTACCCCAACAGGGGCCTGGGGAAGCCC. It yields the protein CASSYPNRGLGKP. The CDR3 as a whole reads CASSYPNRGLGKPQHF.

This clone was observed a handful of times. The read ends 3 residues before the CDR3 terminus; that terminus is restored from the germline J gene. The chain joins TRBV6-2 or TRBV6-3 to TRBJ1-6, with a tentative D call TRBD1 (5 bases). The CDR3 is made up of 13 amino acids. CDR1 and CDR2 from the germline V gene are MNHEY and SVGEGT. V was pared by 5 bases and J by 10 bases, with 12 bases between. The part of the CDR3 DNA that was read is TGTGCCAGCAGTAGGGCAGGGAACTCACCC. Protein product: CASSRAGNSP. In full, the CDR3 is CASSRAGNSPLHF.

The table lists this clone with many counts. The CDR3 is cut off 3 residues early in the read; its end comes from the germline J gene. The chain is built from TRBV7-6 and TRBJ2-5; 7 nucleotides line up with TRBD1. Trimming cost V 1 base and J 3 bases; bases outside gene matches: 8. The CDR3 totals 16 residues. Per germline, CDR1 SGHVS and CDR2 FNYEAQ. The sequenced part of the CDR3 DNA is TGTGCCAGCAGCTTAGGGAATATGGGACAGAAAGAGACC. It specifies CASSLGNMGQKET. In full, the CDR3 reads CASSLGNMGQKETQYF.

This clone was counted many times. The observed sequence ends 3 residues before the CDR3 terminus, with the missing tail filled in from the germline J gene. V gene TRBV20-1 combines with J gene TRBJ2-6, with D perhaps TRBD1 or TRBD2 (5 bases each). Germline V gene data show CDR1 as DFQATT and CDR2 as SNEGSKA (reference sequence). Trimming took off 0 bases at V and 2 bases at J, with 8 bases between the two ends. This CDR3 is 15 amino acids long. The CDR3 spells CSARDRGAGANVLTF. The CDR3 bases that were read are TGCAGTGCTAGAGATCGAGGGGCTGGGGCCAACGTC.

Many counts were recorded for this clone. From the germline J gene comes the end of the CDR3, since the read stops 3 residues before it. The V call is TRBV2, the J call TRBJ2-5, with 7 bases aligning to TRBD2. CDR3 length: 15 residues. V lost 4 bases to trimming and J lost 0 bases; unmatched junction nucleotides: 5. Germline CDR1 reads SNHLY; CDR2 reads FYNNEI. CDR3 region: CASSVGGSYQETQYF. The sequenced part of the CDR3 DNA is TGTGCCAGCAGTGTGGGCGGGAGTTACCAAGAGACC.

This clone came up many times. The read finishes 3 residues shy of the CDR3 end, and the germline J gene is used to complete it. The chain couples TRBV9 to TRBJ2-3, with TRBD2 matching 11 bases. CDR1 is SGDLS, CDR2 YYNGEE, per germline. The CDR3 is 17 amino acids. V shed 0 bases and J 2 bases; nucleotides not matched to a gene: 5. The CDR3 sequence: CASSVGVSGGATDTQYF. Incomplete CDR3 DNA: TGTGCCAGCAGCGTAGGAGTTAGCGGGGGGGCCACAGATACG.

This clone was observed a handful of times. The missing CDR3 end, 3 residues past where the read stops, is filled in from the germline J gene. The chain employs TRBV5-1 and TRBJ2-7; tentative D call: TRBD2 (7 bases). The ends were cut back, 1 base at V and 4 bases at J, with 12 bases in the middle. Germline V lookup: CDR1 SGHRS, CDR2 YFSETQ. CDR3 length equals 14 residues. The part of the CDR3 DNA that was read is TGCGCCAGCAGCTTGTCGGGGGGCCAGTACGAG. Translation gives CASSLSGGQYE. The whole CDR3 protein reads CASSLSGGQYEQYF.

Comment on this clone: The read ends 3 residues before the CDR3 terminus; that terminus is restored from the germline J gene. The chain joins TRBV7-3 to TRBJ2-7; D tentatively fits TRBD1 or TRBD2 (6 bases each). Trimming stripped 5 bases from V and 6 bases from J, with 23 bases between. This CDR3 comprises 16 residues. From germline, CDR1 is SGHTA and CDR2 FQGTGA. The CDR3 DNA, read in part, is TGTGCCAGCAGCCCTTCACATACGGTCAGGGGAGGCGAG. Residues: CASSPSHTVRGGE. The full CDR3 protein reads CASSPSHTVRGGEQYF.

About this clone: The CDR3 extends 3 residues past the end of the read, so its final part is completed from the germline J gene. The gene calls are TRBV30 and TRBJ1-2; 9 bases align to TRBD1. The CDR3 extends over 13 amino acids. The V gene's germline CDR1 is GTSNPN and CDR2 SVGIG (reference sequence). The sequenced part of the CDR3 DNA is TGTGCCTGGAATATCGGACAGGGGAGCGGC. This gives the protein CAWNIGQGSG. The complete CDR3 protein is CAWNIGQGSGYTF.

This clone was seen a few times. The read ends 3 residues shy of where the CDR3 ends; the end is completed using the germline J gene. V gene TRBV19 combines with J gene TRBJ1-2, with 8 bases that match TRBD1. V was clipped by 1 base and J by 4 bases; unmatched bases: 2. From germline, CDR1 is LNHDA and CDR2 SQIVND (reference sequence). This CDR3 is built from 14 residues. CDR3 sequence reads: CASSIATGGYGYTF. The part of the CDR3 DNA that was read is TGTGCCAGTAGTATAGCAACAGGGGGCTATGGC.